This T cell receptor beta chain was sequenced for a study of Tregs in tolerant kidney transplant recipients. Study-level background: Related graft donors supplied nonmyeloablative bone marrow transplants, and mixed chimerism was transient.

Overall study findings and caveats: Biological reproducibility was not directly addressed, but technical replication error appeared minimal.

Germline lookup yields CDR1 MNHNS and CDR2 SASEGT. V trimming: 2 bases; J trimming: 3 bases; junction bases outside the gene matches: 14. The CDR3 length is 18 residues. Worth noting for this clone: The antigen remains undetermined.

Assay used: immunoSEQ multiplex PCR; TCRdb lists only in-frame clones, some missing. The data show over 50,000 clones, with approximately 85% seen just once and around 2.3% held by the top ten. The sample in question was Tregs from blood, obtained before the transplant. The V gene is TRBV6-1, the J gene TRBJ2-7, with 9 bases lining up with TRBD2. The sequence came from a human donor who received a combined kidney and bone marrow transplant. CDR3 in DNA: TGTGCCAGCAGTGAATTGGCCCTTTTAGCGGGGGTCCGCTACGAGCAGTACTTC. Residues: CASSELALLAGVRYEQYF.